This passage covers 9 T cell receptor beta chains from one sample sequenced in a study of molecular identifiers for immune sequencing clone quantification. TCRdb recomputed calls from the PCR reads with MiXCR, one row per CDR3 protein. Counted here are approximately 500,000 distinct CDR3 sequences, about a fifth occurring once; the ten biggest clones make up 0.65% to 0.95%. The sample taken for sequencing was naive CD8+ T cells from blood, with Jurkat cell RNA spiked in. Subset described: FACS-sorted CD8+CD4-CCR7+CD45RA+ naive T cells. These receptors all stem from a human donor in good health. Some libraries in this study had Jurkat cell RNA spiked in.

This clonotype was recorded once. A clone one base away is much larger, so this may be a read error. This sequence joins TRBV6-9 and TRBJ1-5, with D possibly matching TRBD1 (6 bases). This CDR3 is 16 amino acids long. Germline-derived CDR1 and CDR2 are MNHGY and SVAAGI. CDR3 sequence (DNA): TGTGCCAGCAGTGATACTACAGGGTATTCCAATCAGCCCCAGCGTTTT. Its translation is CASSDTTGYSNQPQRF.

Many counts were recorded for this clonotype. The chain has TRBV4-1 and TRBJ2-7, with 9 bases that match TRBD1. Germline V gene lookup returns CDR1 MGHRA and CDR2 YSYEKL. Trimming cost V 2 bases and J 3 bases; bases outside gene matches: 2. The CDR3 covers 14 residues. The CDR3 coding sequence is TGCGCCAGCAGCCAATGGACAGGGGACTACGAGCAGTACTTC. Amino acids: CASSQWTGDYEQYF.

This chain uses TRBV27 with TRBJ1-2, with 8 bases that match TRBD1. The junction had 7 bases not matched to a gene; V was cut back by 6 bases and J by 4 bases. This CDR3 has 14 residues. The V gene's germline CDR1 is MNHEY and CDR2 SMNVEV (reference sequence). CDR3: CASRRTGQSYGYTF. DNA for the CDR3: TGTGCCAGCAGGAGGACAGGGCAATCCTATGGCTACACCTTC.

This chain connects TRBV10-2 to TRBJ1-1, with a tentative D call TRBD1 (6 bases). This CDR3 comprises 13 residues. Germline V CDR1 and CDR2: WSHSY, SAAADI. Trimming cost V 8 bases and J 3 bases, with 13 bases left between them. The chain's CDR3 is CASGRGGDTEAFF. CDR3 coding DNA: TGCGCCAGCGGGAGGGGGGGCGACACTGAAGCTTTCTTT.

To note about this clonotype: This clone may be a read error of a much larger clone one base away. The chain combines TRBV28 with TRBJ2-1, with 9 positions matching TRBD2. CDR3 length equals 15 residues. Per the germline V gene, CDR1 is MDHEN and CDR2 is SYDVKM. V was pared by 4 bases and J by 8 bases, with 9 bases of the junction left unmatched. The CDR3 bases are TGTGCCAGCAGTTCCGGGGCTAGCGGGACCGATGAGCAGTTCTTC. Protein sequence: CASSSGASGTDEQFF.

The chain carries TRBV9 and TRBJ2-3, with TRBD1 as a possible D gene (7 bases). This CDR3 comprises 14 residues. V was trimmed by 4 bases and J by 4 bases, leaving 13 bases between them. Germline CDR1 is SGDLS and CDR2 is YYNGEE. The CDR3, as DNA: TGTGCCAGCAGCTTACAGGGGACTGCAGATACGCAGTATTTT. It encodes CASSLQGTADTQYF.

Turning to this clonotype: A far more abundant clone sits one base away, making this likely a read error. Given the absence of the conserved phenylalanine or tryptophan at the CDR3 end, a read error is likely. The DNA of the CDR3 is TGTGCCAGCAGTTACAGGGGGCTGAACACTGAAGCTTTCTTG. Protein: CASSYRGLNTEAFL. The V and J genes are TRBV28 and TRBJ1-1, with 9 bases fitting TRBD1. Trimming took 4 bases from V and 0 from J; bases not matched to a gene: 0. Germline loops: CDR1 MDHEN, CDR2 SYDVKM. The CDR3 extends over 14 amino acids.

This clonotype was seen only a few times. The rearrangement uses TRBV19 and TRBJ1-5; tentative D call: TRBD1 (5 bases). V lost 8 bases, J lost 1 base, and 15 bases lay in between. The CDR3 loop spans 15 amino acids. In germline, CDR1 is LNHDA, CDR2 SQIVND (reference sequence). The CDR3, as DNA: TGTGCCAGTGATCATGGGGCGAGGAGCAATCAGCCCCAGCATTTT. It codes for CASDHGARSNQPQHF. Filled out from reference TRBV19 and TRBJ1-5, the complete variable domain reads DGGITQSPKYLFRKEGQNVTLSCEQNLNHDAMYWYRQDPGQGLRLIYYSQIVNDFQKGDIAEGYSVSREKKESFPLTVTSAQKNPTAFYLCASDHGARSNQPQHFGDGTRLSIL.

This clonotype came up many times. This rearrangement joins TRBV19 to TRBJ1-5; no definite D call. The V gene's germline CDR1 is LNHDA and CDR2 SQIVND (reference sequence). The CDR3 totals 13 residues. The ends were cut back, 7 bases at V and 4 bases at J, with 11 bases in the middle. This chain's CDR3 is CASTMTLNQPQHF. The CDR3, as DNA: TGTGCCAGTACCATGACCCTAAATCAGCCCCAGCATTTT.